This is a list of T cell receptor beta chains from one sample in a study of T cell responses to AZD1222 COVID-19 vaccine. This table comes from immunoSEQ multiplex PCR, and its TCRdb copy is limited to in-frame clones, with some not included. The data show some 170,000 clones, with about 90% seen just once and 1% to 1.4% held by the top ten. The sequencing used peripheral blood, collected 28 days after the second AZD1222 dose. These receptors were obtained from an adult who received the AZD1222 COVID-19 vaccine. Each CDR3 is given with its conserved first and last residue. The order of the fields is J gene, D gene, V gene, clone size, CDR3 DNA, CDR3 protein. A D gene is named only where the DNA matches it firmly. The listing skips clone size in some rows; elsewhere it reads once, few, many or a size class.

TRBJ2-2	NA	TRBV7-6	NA	TGTGCCAGCAGCTTACTCGGAGTCTACACCGGGGAGCTGTTTTTT	CASSLLGVYTGELFF
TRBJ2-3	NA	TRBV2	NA	TGTGCCAGCGCCGGGGAGGCGGGTACGCAGTATTTT	CASAGEAGTQYF
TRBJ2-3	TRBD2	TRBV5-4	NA	TGTGCCAGCAGCTTAGAGCTAGCGGGGGTGGATACGCAGTATTTT	CASSLELAGVDTQYF
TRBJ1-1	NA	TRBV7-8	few	TGTGCCAGCACCCCTACCCGGGACGTTTACACTGAAGCTTTCTTT	CASTPTRDVYTEAFF
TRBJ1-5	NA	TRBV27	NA	TGTGCCAGCAGACATAGTTATAGCAATCAGCCCCAGCATTTT	CASRHSYSNQPQHF
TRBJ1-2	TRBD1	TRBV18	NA	TGTGCCAGCTCACCTCGGGCCCCCCAAACAGGGGGCGCGGGCTATGGCTACACCTTC	CASSPRAPQTGGAGYGYTF
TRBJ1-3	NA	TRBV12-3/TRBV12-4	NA	TGTGCCAGCAGTCCAGACGGAAACACCATATATTTT	CASSPDGNTIYF
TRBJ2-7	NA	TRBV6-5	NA	TGTGCCAGCAGTTACTCCGGGGGGCCGGACGAGCAGTACTTC	CASSYSGGPDEQYF
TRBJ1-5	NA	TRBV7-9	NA	TGTGCCAGCAGCTTCGACAGGAATCAGCCCCAGCATTTT	CASSFDRNQPQHF
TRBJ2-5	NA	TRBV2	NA	TGTGCCACCCTTCTCCAGGGGGGGGAGACCCAGTACTTC	CATLLQGGETQYF
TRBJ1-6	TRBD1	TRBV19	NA	TGTGCCAGTAGTCTCGCGGGACAGCCTAATTCACCCCTCCACTTT	CASSLAGQPNSPLHF
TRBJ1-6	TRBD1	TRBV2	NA	TGTGCCATCCTCCGCCGGGACAGGGGAAATTCACCCCTCCACTTT	CAILRRDRGNSPLHF
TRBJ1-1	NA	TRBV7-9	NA	TGTGCCAGCAGCTTAGGACAGTGGGGCACTGAAGCTTTCTTT	CASSLGQWGTEAFF
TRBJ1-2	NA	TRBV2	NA	TGTGCCAGCTTGACAACGCCCTCTGTCTATGGCTACACCTTC	CASLTTPSVYGYTF
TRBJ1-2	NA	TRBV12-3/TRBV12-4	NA	TGTGCCAGCAGTCCACAGGGTAACTATGGCTACACCTTC	CASSPQGNYGYTF
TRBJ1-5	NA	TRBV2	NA	TGTGCCAGCAGCCCCGATCGGCGACAGCCCCAGCATTTT	CASSPDRRQPQHF
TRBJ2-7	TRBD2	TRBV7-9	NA	TGTGCCAGCAGCTTAGGCGTCTTGATCGGGGGGGCTTACGAGCAGTACTTC	CASSLGVLIGGAYEQYF
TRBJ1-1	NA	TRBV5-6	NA	TGTGCCAGCAGCTTGGTCTCCATGAACACTGAAGCTTTCTTT	CASSLVSMNTEAFF
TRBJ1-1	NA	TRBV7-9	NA	TGTGCCACACAGAAAGGGATGAACACTGAAGCTTTCTTT	CATQKGMNTEAFF
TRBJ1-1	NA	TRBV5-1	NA	TGCGCCAGCAGCTTGGGACCCGAGGGCACTGAAGCTTTCTTT	CASSLGPEGTEAFF
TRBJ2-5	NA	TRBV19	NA	TGTGCCAGTAGTTTTCAGGGTTTGTCCCAAGAGACCCAGTACTTC	CASSFQGLSQETQYF
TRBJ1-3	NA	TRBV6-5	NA	TGTGCCAGCAGAGGGGGTCCTGGAAACACCATATATTTT	CASRGGPGNTIYF
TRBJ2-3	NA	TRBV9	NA	TGTGCCAGCAGTTCGGCCCTAACCACAGATACGCAGTATTTT	CASSSALTTDTQYF
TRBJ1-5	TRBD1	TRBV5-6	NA	TGTGCCAGCAGCGCGTCAGGGGGGTGGCAGCCCCAGCATTTT	CASSASGGWQPQHF
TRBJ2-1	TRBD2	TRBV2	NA	TGTGCCAGCAGGGCCCCGGGGGGTGCTTACAATGAGCAGTTCTTC	CASRAPGGAYNEQFF
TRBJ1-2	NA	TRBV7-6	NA	TGTGCCAGCAGCTCCACCCCGGGGGGCTACACCTTC	CASSSTPGGYTF
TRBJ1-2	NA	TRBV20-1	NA	TGCAGTGCTAGTTACACAGAGAACCTCTATGGCTACACCTTC	CSASYTENLYGYTF
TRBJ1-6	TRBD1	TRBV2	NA	TGTGCCAGCAGTGGACAGGGGAACGATTCACCCCTCCACTTT	CASSGQGNDSPLHF
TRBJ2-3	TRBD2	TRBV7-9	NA	TGTGCCAGCAGCTTCGGGACTAGCGGGGGCACAGATACGCAGTATTTT	CASSFGTSGGTDTQYF
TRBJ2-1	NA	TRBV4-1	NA	TGCGCCAGCAGCTCCGCTCCGGGACACCAGTTCTTC	CASSSAPGHQFF
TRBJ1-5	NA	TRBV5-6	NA	TGTGCCAGCAGCTCCCAGGGGTTGCCCCTCGCCCAGCATTTT	CASSSQGLPLAQHF
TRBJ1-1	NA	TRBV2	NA	TGTGCCAGCATCACAACAGGGACCGGGGGCGCTTTCTTT	CASITTGTGGAFF
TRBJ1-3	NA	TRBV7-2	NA	TGTGCCAGCAGCTTAGTAGGGTCTGGAAACACCATATATTTT	CASSLVGSGNTIYF
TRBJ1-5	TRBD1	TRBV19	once	TGTGCCAGTAGTTACAGGGGCGGCGGCAATCAGCCCCAGCATTTT	CASSYRGGGNQPQHF
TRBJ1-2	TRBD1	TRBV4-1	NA	TGCGCCAGCAGCCCACCGGACAGGGTTTTCTATGGCTACACCTTC	CASSPPDRVFYGYTF
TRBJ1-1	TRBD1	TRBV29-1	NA	TGCAGCGGGGGACAGGTTGGCACTGAAGCTTTCTTT	CSGGQVGTEAFF
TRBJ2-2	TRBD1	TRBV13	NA	TGTGCCAGCAGCCCTGGGACAGGGCTCAACACCGGGGAGCTGTTTTTT	CASSPGTGLNTGELFF
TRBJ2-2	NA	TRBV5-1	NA	TGCGCCAGCAGCTTGGCCCGGACAGTAACCCCCGGGGAGCTGTTTTTT	CASSLARTVTPGELFF
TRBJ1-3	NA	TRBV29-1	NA	TGCAGCGTTGAAGATCCGGGCCGTTCTCGAAACACCATATATTTT	CSVEDPGRSRNTIYF